A single sample is the source of the 6 T cell receptor beta chains below, sequenced in a study of glioma-infiltrating T cells. TCR alpha and beta CDR3 regions were amplified from RNA using iRepertoire nested multiplex PCR. A single record per CDR3 protein comes from TCRdb applying MiXCR to the multiplex PCR reads. The sample has roughly 3,600 distinct CDR3 sequences, roughly 85% seen once. The sample consisted of glioma tissue, nonneoplastic brain tissue, or PBMCs (not recorded which). The source of these receptors is a human donor with low-grade glioma or glioblastoma, undergoing nonglioma brain surgery, or in good health (not recorded which).

As regards this clonotype: Since it is a stray read in a library aimed at alpha chains, this beta chain has a size that is not meaningful. This chain links TRBV27 with TRBJ2-5; the D gene is possibly TRBD2 (6 bases). The CDR3 is 15 amino acids. V lost 6 bases and J 4 bases, leaving 18 bases between the germline ends. CDR1 and CDR2 (germline): MNHEY, SMNVEV (reference sequence). The CDR3, as DNA: TGTGCCAGCAGAAGTAAGGGACTGCGAGGAGAGACCCAGTACTTC. Protein product: CASRSKGLRGETQYF.

This clonotype occurred once. This beta chain turned up in a library designed for alpha chains; as an off-target read, its abundance says little. J is TRBJ2-1 and V is TRBV7-3, with 12 bases aligning to TRBD1. The last part of the DNA fits TRBJ2-5 better; the J call may be wrong. Germline-derived CDR1 and CDR2 are SGHTA and FQGTGA. CDR3 length: 14 amino acids. The DNA for the CDR3 is TGTGCCAGCAGCACGGGACAGGGGGCGAAGACCCAGTACTTC. It is translated as CASSTGQGAKTQYF.

Concerning this clonotype itself: The library was prepared for alpha chains; this beta chain is a stray read, so its frequency means little. V usage is TRBV7-9 and J usage is TRBJ2-1, with a possible D match to TRBD2 (6 bases). Germline CDR1 is SEHNR and CDR2 is FQNEAQ (reference sequence). The CDR3 sequence is 13 residues long. The V end was cut by 2 bases, the J end by 10 bases, with 12 bases between. CDR3 sequence (DNA): TGTGCCAGCAGCTTAAGCGGGCCCCGGGAGCAGTTCTTC. As protein: CASSLSGPREQFF.

Note on this clonotype: This beta chain is an unintended read in a library built for alpha chains; its size means little. The chain links TRBV20-1 to TRBJ2-3, with 7 positions matching TRBD1. The CDR3 contains 12 residues. V was pared by 7 bases and J by 3 bases, with 4 bases of the junction left unmatched. Germline CDR1 reads DFQATT; CDR2 reads SNEGSKA (reference sequence). CDR3 nucleotides: TGCAGTGTTTCACAGGGGACAGATACGCAGTATTTT. As protein: CSVSQGTDTQYF.

Regarding this clonotype: This beta chain is an unintended read in a library built for alpha chains; its size means little. The V gene is TRBV7-9, the J gene TRBJ1-1; D unclear. The germline V and J ends were trimmed by 5 bases and 5 bases, with 15 bases remaining between them. CDR1 and CDR2 from the germline V gene are SEHNR and FQNEAQ (reference sequence). This CDR3 spans 14 amino acids. This CDR3 reads CASSMSVGNTEAFF. CDR3 in DNA: TGTGCCAGCAGCATGAGTGTGGGGAATACTGAAGCTTTCTTT.

The sample holds one count of this clonotype. This beta chain is a stray sequence in a library constructed for alpha chains; its clone size is not meaningful. The V gene is TRBV14, the J gene TRBJ1-2; perhaps TRBD1 as D (6 bases). V was cut by 3 bases and J by 3 bases, with 14 bases left in between. The germline V gene encodes CDR1 SGHDN and CDR2 FVKESK. The CDR3 runs 15 residues. The chain's CDR3 is CASSQGTSPYYGYTF. In nucleotides, the CDR3 is TGTGCCAGCAGCCAGGGGACATCTCCCTACTATGGCTACACCTTC.